A selection of T cell receptor beta chains follows, all from one sample in a study of cytomegalovirus exposure and HLA in healthy donors. The repertoire was sequenced with immunoSEQ multiplex PCR; TCRdb's copy has only in-frame clones and lacks some. Altogether around 150,000 clones are present, 60% to 80% being singletons, with the ten largest covering over 13%. The sample was PBMCs. The source is a woman in her forties in good health and CMV-seronegative. Both conserved end residues are part of each CDR3. The D gene is left open where the match is weak. Only part of the rows carry a size: once, few, many, or a class if the clone is expanded.

D gene	clone size	J gene	V gene	CDR3 protein	CDR3 DNA
-	-	TRBJ2-7	TRBV11-1	CASSLRGGDEQYF	TGTGCCAGCAGCTTAAGGGGCGGGGACGAGCAGTACTTC
TRBD2	-	TRBJ2-1	TRBV7-7	CASSQLAGAYNEQFF	TGTGCCAGCAGCCAACTAGCGGGGGCGTACAATGAGCAGTTCTTC
TRBD2	-	TRBJ2-3	TRBV9	CASSVGLAGEADTQYF	TGTGCCAGCAGCGTAGGTTTAGCGGGGGAGGCAGATACGCAGTATTTT
TRBD1	-	TRBJ2-1	TRBV25-1	CASSKTGPYNEQFF	TGTGCCAGCAGTAAGACAGGGCCCTACAATGAGCAGTTCTTC
-	-	TRBJ2-7	TRBV28	CASSSFRGPYEQYF	TGTGCCAGCAGTTCGTTCAGGGGTCCCTACGAGCAGTACTTC
-	-	TRBJ2-1	TRBV7-2	CASSSLLGGGNEQFF	TGTGCCAGCAGCTCATTACTAGGGGGGGGCAATGAGCAGTTCTTC
TRBD2	-	TRBJ2-3	TRBV6-4	CASSETLGLGADTQYF	TGTGCCAGCAGTGAAACCCTGGGACTAGGTGCAGATACGCAGTATTTT
-	few	TRBJ1-4	TRBV6-1	CASRETGTNEKLFF	TGTGCCAGCAGGGAGACAGGAACTAATGAAAAACTGTTTTTT
-	-	TRBJ2-3	TRBV14	CASSQDLTDTQYF	TGTGCCAGCAGCCAAGATCTAACAGATACGCAGTATTTT
-	-	TRBJ1-5	TRBV2	CASTVYSNQPQHF	TGTGCCAGCACCGTATATAGCAATCAGCCCCAGCATTTT
-	-	TRBJ2-6	TRBV4-1	CATKQVPGANVLTF	TGCGCAACGAAACAGGTTCCCGGGGCCAACGTCCTGACTTTC
TRBD1	once	TRBJ2-7	TRBV7-7	CASSYGTGRDYEQYF	TGTGCCAGCAGCTACGGGACAGGGCGAGACTACGAGCAGTACTTC
-	-	TRBJ1-1	TRBV5-1	CASRLQGTNTEAFF	TGCGCCAGCAGGCTTCAGGGGACGAACACTGAAGCTTTCTTT
-	-	TRBJ1-4	TRBV18	CASSPRGEELFF	TGTGCCAGCTCACCCCGGGGGGAAGAACTGTTTTTT
TRBD1	-	TRBJ1-4	TRBV11-2	CASSPGTDEKLFF	TGTGCCAGCAGCCCAGGGACAGATGAAAAACTGTTTTTT
-	-	TRBJ1-1	TRBV18	CASSPDTEAFF	TGTGCCAGCTCACCCGACACTGAAGCTTTCTTT
-	-	TRBJ2-5	TRBV6-1	CASSEAGRVRETQYF	TGTGCCAGCAGTGAAGCGGGCAGGGTGAGGGAGACCCAGTACTTC
-	-	TRBJ2-7	TRBV28	CASSLRPLAGNEQYF	TGTGCCAGCAGTTTAAGGCCGCTCGCAGGCAACGAGCAGTACTTC
TRBD1	-	TRBJ1-3	TRBV19	CASSMQGASGNTIYF	TGTGCCAGTAGTATGCAGGGGGCCTCTGGAAACACCATATATTTT
TRBD2	once	TRBJ2-3	TRBV6-1	CASSSLGGVADTQYF	TGTGCCAGCAGTTCTCTCGGGGGGGTTGCAGATACGCAGTATTTT
TRBD2	-	TRBJ2-1	TRBV7-8	CASSLGNLLAGGEQFF	TGTGCCAGCAGCTTAGGAAACCTTCTAGCGGGAGGTGAGCAGTTCTTC
TRBD2	-	TRBJ2-3	TRBV4-1	CASSQVIAGDWDTQYF	TGCGCCAGCAGCCAAGTGATAGCGGGAGATTGGGATACGCAGTATTTT
-	-	TRBJ1-5	TRBV6-5	CASSLNRDSNQPQHF	TGTGCCAGCAGTCTGAACAGGGATAGCAATCAGCCCCAGCATTTT
-	-	TRBJ2-5	TRBV4-3	CASSTGRGETQYF	TGCGCCAGCAGTACCGGAAGGGGCGAGACCCAGTACTTC
TRBD2	-	TRBJ2-3	TRBV4-3	CASSQGLARGTDTQYF	TGCGCCAGCAGCCAGGGACTAGCCCGCGGCACAGATACGCAGTATTTT
TRBD1	-	TRBJ2-7	TRBV7-9	CASSFPRQGDAYEQYF	TGTGCCAGCAGCTTCCCTAGACAGGGGGATGCCTACGAGCAGTACTTC
TRBD2	-	TRBJ2-7	TRBV7-9	CSSSLGTSGRYEQYF	TGTTCCAGCAGCTTAGGGACTAGCGGCAGATACGAGCAGTACTTC
TRBD1	-	TRBJ2-7	TRBV11-3	CASRQGARGEQYF	TGTGCCAGCCGACAGGGGGCGCGTGGCGAGCAGTACTTC
-	-	TRBJ1-1	TRBV30	CAWSESDGIHTEAFF	TGTGCCTGGAGCGAAAGCGACGGGATCCACACTGAAGCTTTCTTT
-	-	TRBJ2-5	TRBV4-1	CASSQVGKRETQYF	TGCGCCAGCAGCCAAGTGGGGAAGCGGGAGACCCAGTACTTC
-	-	TRBJ2-3	TRBV4-3	CASSQDHPVTDTQYF	TGCGCCAGCAGCCAAGACCATCCGGTCACAGATACGCAGTATTTT
-	-	TRBJ1-2	TRBV6-5	CASTRWGRADYGYTF	TGTGCCAGCACCCGATGGGGCAGGGCGGACTATGGCTACACCTTC
-	few	TRBJ1-2	TRBV30	CAWMTAERSLSYGYTF	TGTGCCTGGATGACGGCCGAGCGGAGCTTGAGCTATGGCTACACCTTC
TRBD2	-	TRBJ2-3	TRBV27	CASYPAPGGNTDTQYF	TGTGCCAGCTACCCCGCCCCGGGGGGGAACACAGATACGCAGTATTTT
TRBD2	-	TRBJ2-7	TRBV18	CASSPPAGADEQYF	TGTGCCAGCTCACCTCCAGCGGGAGCTGACGAGCAGTACTTC
TRBD2	once	TRBJ2-5	TRBV7-2	CASSLGLAGTSAQYF	TGTGCCAGCAGCTTGGGACTAGCGGGGACCTCGGCCCAGTACTTC
TRBD1	-	TRBJ2-6	TRBV18	CASSPQGATGANVLTF	TGTGCCAGCTCACCACAGGGGGCCACTGGGGCCAACGTCCTGACTTTC
TRBD1	few	TRBJ2-2	TRBV2	CASRTGANTGELFF	TGTGCCAGCAGAACAGGGGCGAACACCGGGGAGCTGTTTTTT
TRBD1	-	TRBJ2-7	TRBV7-8	CASSLGNFGQGRSYEQYF	TGTGCCAGCAGCTTAGGAAATTTCGGACAGGGGAGGTCCTACGAGCAGTACTTC
TRBD1	-	TRBJ2-1	TRBV9	CASSVVGGDYNEQFF	TGTGCCAGCAGCGTAGTAGGGGGCGACTACAATGAGCAGTTCTTC
-	-	TRBJ2-2	TRBV4-2	CASSQDSPGVGTGELFF	TGTGCCAGCAGCCAAGATTCCCCCGGGGTCGGCACCGGGGAGCTGTTTTTT
-	once	TRBJ2-3	TRBV7-9	CASVLDRLNTDTQYF	TGTGCCAGCGTCCTTGACAGGCTTAACACAGATACGCAGTATTTT
TRBD1	-	TRBJ2-1	TRBV6-6	CASSYPTGVNNEQFF	TGTGCCAGCAGTTACCCGACAGGGGTTAACAATGAGCAGTTCTTC
-	-	TRBJ1-3	TRBV5-1	CASSPEISGNTIYF	TGCGCCAGCAGCCCGGAGATCTCTGGAAACACCATATATTTT
-	-	TRBJ2-7	TRBV11-3	CASSLSGHTYEQYF	TGTGCCAGCAGCTTATCGGGACACACCTACGAGCAGTACTTC
-	-	TRBJ2-7	TRBV7-9	CASSSRTAVGTRDEQYF	TGTGCCAGCAGCTCCCGGACAGCCGTGGGGACAAGGGACGAGCAGTACTTC
-	few	TRBJ1-5	TRBV27	CASSLTGLNRQPQHF	TGTGCCAGCAGTTTAACAGGGCTAAACAGACAGCCCCAGCATTTT
-	-	TRBJ2-3	TRBV5-1	CASSAKTLGADTQYF	TGCGCCAGCAGCGCGAAAACGTTAGGGGCGGATACGCAGTATTTT
-	-	TRBJ2-7	TRBV5-6	CASSFGEYEQYF	TGTGCCAGCAGCTTTGGAGAATACGAGCAGTACTTC
-	-	TRBJ1-2	TRBV15	CATSRDQASGGSGYTF	TGTGCCACCAGCAGAGACCAAGCCTCGGGAGGATCTGGCTACACCTTC
TRBD2	-	TRBJ2-3	TRBV9	CASSVSGRTDTQYF	TGTGCCAGCAGCGTGAGCGGGAGGACAGATACGCAGTATTTT
-	-	TRBJ1-5	TRBV19	CASREPGQYQPQHF	TGTGCCAGTAGAGAGCCGGGACAATACCAGCCCCAGCATTTT
TRBD1	-	TRBJ2-5	TRBV11-2	CASRKPGQQETQYF	TGTGCCAGCAGGAAGCCGGGACAGCAAGAGACCCAGTACTTC
TRBD2	-	TRBJ2-1	TRBV18	CASSPPGGPPNEQFF	TGTGCCAGCTCACCCCCGGGGGGGCCCCCCAATGAGCAGTTCTTC
-	few	TRBJ2-6	TRBV6-6	CASSNRVTGANVLTF	TGTGCCAGCAGCAACAGGGTTACCGGGGCCAACGTCCTGACTTTC